The clone carrying this T cell receptor (beta chain) was seen only a few times. The antigen is unknown. These data belong to a study of CD8+CD57+ T cells in acquired aplastic anemia. Study-level information: On average, sorted CD4+ and CD8+ cells gave around 3.3 ug of DNA.

Sequencing involved patients with CD8+CD57+ cell expansion previously shown by flow cytometry. Patients had not yet gotten any therapy when their blood was taken for sampling. V shed 5 bases, J shed 4 bases, and the junction held 9 bases outside the gene matches. CDR1 MNHEY and CDR2 SVGAGI come from the germline V gene. This CDR3 region has 16 residues. Findings and limits, study-wide: The study identified twenty-nine CD8+ CDR3 sequences shared by patients and controls. Patients were compared with controls for CD8+ Simpson's diversity, and no significant difference emerged.

Genomic DNA, serving as template, underwent TCR beta VDJ and CDR3 profiling. TCRdb processed the reads anew with MiXCR; each CDR3 protein has one entry. Here the sample spans a few hundred thousand distinct CDR3 sequences, about half being singletons. The source material was sorted CD4+, CD8+, or CD8+CD57+ T cells (not recorded which) from PBMCs. This chain connects TRBV6-5 to TRBJ2-2, with 8 bases lining up with TRBD1. This clonotype originated in a human donor with aplastic anemia. The CDR3 here is CASSRDRGKITGELFF. CDR3 DNA: TGTGCCAGCAGTCGTGACAGGGGCAAGATCACCGGGGAGCTGTTTTTT.